Below, 21 T cell receptor beta chains from the same sample are listed, as sequenced in a study of shared clonotypes between healthy human individuals. As defined, naive CD8 cells were CD45RO-negative and positively selected for CCR7, with terminally differentiated effector memory CD45RA+ cells excluded. Profiled with immunoSEQ multiplex PCR; TCRdb holds only in-frame clones, not every one. The sample has some 2,100,000 clones, about 92% seen once. The specimen was naive CD8+ T cells from PBMCs. These receptors all come from a man younger than 35 in good health. Some clones in this sample may be carry-over from other donors' samples.

The rearrangement uses TRBV15 and TRBJ1-2; D possibly corresponds to TRBD1 (6 bases). The V gene lost 1 base and the J gene lost 2 bases, with 8 bases spanning the gap. This CDR3 spans 14 amino acids. Germline lookup yields CDR1 LNHNV and CDR2 YYDKDF (reference sequence). CDR3: CATSRGQGNYGYTF. CDR3 nucleotides: TGTGCCACCAGCAGAGGTCAGGGGAACTATGGCTACACCTTC.

V is TRBV25-1 and J is TRBJ2-5; the D call may be TRBD1 or TRBD2 (5 bases each). Germline V gene sequence: CDR1 MGHDK, CDR2 SYGVNS. This CDR3 comprises 15 residues. Trimming removed 2 bases from V and 0 bases from J, with 10 bases in between. In DNA, the CDR3 is TGTGCCAGCAGTGAAGGGCCGGGACACCAAGAGACCCAGTACTTC. Its translation: CASSEGPGHQETQYF.

The rearrangement links TRBV9 to TRBJ2-5; D unresolved. V was cut by 4 bases and J by 3 bases, with 22 bases left in between. The CDR3 extends over 17 amino acids. The germline V gene encodes CDR1 SGDLS and CDR2 YYNGEE. CDR3 coding DNA: TGTGCCAGCAGCCCCGAAAGAGAAGTCAGTGACAAAGAGACCCAGTACTTC. It encodes CASSPEREVSDKETQYF.

As DNA, the CDR3 is TGTGCCAGCAGTCCCGGGACGGAAAGCTCCTACGAGCAGTACTTC. Its translation: CASSPGTESSYEQYF. The chain uses TRBV27 and TRBJ2-7; perhaps D is TRBD1 or TRBD2 (5 bases each). Deletions cut 5 bases from V and 0 bases from J, with 14 bases between. Germline assignment: CDR1 MNHEY and CDR2 SMNVEV (reference sequence). The CDR3 has 15 residues.

This clone was recorded once. The chain uses TRBV25-1 and TRBJ1-4; no definite D call. V lost 7 bases and J lost 4, with 13 bases in between. This CDR3 has 14 residues. Germline V gives CDR1 MGHDK, CDR2 SYGVNS. The CDR3 DNA reads as TGTGCCAGCAATGGAGGACGGCTTAATGAAAAACTGTTTTTT. It encodes CASNGGRLNEKLFF. Supplemented by reference TRBV25-1 and TRBJ1-4, the full variable domain reads EADIYQTPRYLVIGTGKKITLECSQTMGHDKMYWYQQDPGMELHLIHYSYGVNSTEKGDLSSESTVSRIRTEHFPLTLESARPSHTSQYLCASNGGRLNEKLFFGSGTQLSVL.

This clone has just one count. The V gene is TRBV19, the J gene TRBJ2-1, with 10 bases aligning to TRBD2. The V and J ends lost 3 bases and 2 bases, in that order; junction bases with no gene match: 16. The V gene's germline CDR1 is LNHDA and CDR2 SQIVND (reference sequence). The CDR3 has 20 amino acids. CDR3 sequence (DNA): TGTGCCAGTAGTATGGATAGACTAAGCGGGAGGGATCGGACCTACAATGAGCAGTTCTTC. Translating gives CASSMDRLSGRDRTYNEQFF.

V gene TRBV7-4 combines with J gene TRBJ1-4, with 7 bases lining up with TRBD1. CDR3 size: 15 residues. The V gene's germline CDR1 is SGHVT and CDR2 SQSDAQ. V trimming: 5 bases; J trimming: 7 bases; junction bases outside the gene matches: 10. The CDR3 region has the DNA TGTGCCAGCAGCGGCCGGGGACAGTTTATTGAAAAACTGTTTTTT. It translates to CASSGRGQFIEKLFF. Looking up the rest from reference TRBV7-4 and TRBJ1-4 gives the full variable domain: GAGVSQSPRYKVAKRGRDVALRCDSISGHVTLYWYRQTLGQGSEVLTYSQSDAQRDKSGRPSGRFSAERPERSVSTLKIQRTEQGDSAVYLCASSGRGQFIEKLFFGSGTQLSVL.

The rearrangement uses TRBV7-3 and TRBJ2-3; D might be TRBD2 (7 bases). Per the germline V gene, CDR1 is SGHTA and CDR2 is FQGTGA. V was clipped by 5 bases and J by 3 bases, with 15 bases between them. The CDR3 spans 15 residues. This CDR3 is CASSRGASLTDTQYF. DNA of the CDR3: TGTGCCAGCAGCCGGGGGGCTAGCTTAACAGATACGCAGTATTTT.

The CDR3 sequence: CASSPHHWREEDTGELFF. CDR3 in DNA: TGTGCCAGCAGCCCGCATCACTGGCGGGAGGAGGACACCGGGGAGCTGTTTTTT. The rearrangement uses TRBV14 and TRBJ2-2, with 8 bases fitting TRBD2. This CDR3 region has 18 residues. Germline V gene lookup returns CDR1 SGHDN and CDR2 FVKESK. The V and J ends lost 4 bases and 3 bases, in that order; junction bases with no gene match: 13.

The chain employs TRBV19 and TRBJ1-2; TRBD1 aligns across 8 bases. Germline CDR1 is LNHDA and CDR2 is SQIVND (reference sequence). The V and J ends lost 4 bases and 6 bases, in that order; junction bases with no gene match: 4. The CDR3 totals 13 residues. For the CDR3, the DNA is TGTGCCAGTAGTAGAGACAGGGGCAATGGCTACACCTTC. This gives the protein CASSRDRGNGYTF.

This clone occurred a few times. The chain combines TRBV6-5 with TRBJ1-1; 7 nucleotides match TRBD1. Germline V lookup: CDR1 MNHEY, CDR2 SVGAGI. There are 13 residues in the CDR3. The V and J ends lost 5 bases and 7 bases, in that order; junction bases with no gene match: 7. The CDR3 protein is CASSPAGQVEAFF. The DNA for the CDR3 is TGTGCCAGCAGTCCGGCAGGACAGGTTGAAGCTTTCTTT.

This clone was detected a few times. The chain joins TRBV12-5 to TRBJ1-1, with D perhaps matching TRBD1 (6 bases). The CDR3 has 14 residues. V was pared by 0 bases and J by 6 bases, with 11 bases between. Germline values: CDR1 LGHNT, CDR2 FRNRAP. The CDR3 region is CASGLVTGFAEAFF. CDR3 coding DNA: TGTGCTAGTGGTTTGGTGACAGGTTTCGCTGAAGCTTTCTTT.

V usage is TRBV19 and J usage is TRBJ1-2; a weak D match, TRBD1 (5 bases). Germline V gene lookup returns CDR1 LNHDA and CDR2 SQIVND (reference sequence). The CDR3 runs to 13 residues. Trimming removed 3 bases from V and 4 bases from J, with 9 bases in between. The CDR3 DNA sequence: TGTGCCAGTAGTATCCGGACAACCTATGGCTACACCTTC. It is translated as CASSIRTTYGYTF.

This clone was detected once. The V gene is TRBV2, the J gene TRBJ2-7; 8 bases match TRBD1. The CDR3 loop spans 15 amino acids. Per the germline V gene, CDR1 is SNHLY and CDR2 is FYNNEI. The trim removed 4 bases at V and 0 bases at J, leaving 5 bases unmatched. CDR3 bases: TGTGCCAGCAGTGGGAACAGGGGGAGCTCCTACGAGCAGTACTTC. Its translation is CASSGNRGSSYEQYF. The full variable domain, in which reference TRBV2 and TRBJ2-7 provide the parts outside the CDR3, is EPEVTQTPSHQVTQMGQEVILRCVPISNHLYFYWYRQILGQKVEFLVSFYNNEISEKSEIFDDQFSVERPDGSNFTLKIRSTKLEDSAMYFCASSGNRGSSYEQYFGPGTRLTVT.

DNA of the CDR3: TGTGCCTGGAGTCCCTGGGCAGGGGACCCCTACGAGCAGTACTTC. It specifies CAWSPWAGDPYEQYF. The genes are TRBV30 and TRBJ2-7; maybe TRBD1 (6 bases). Germline CDR1 is GTSNPN and CDR2 is SVGIG (reference sequence). V shed 2 bases and J shed 2 bases, with 16 bases lying between them. The CDR3 length is 15 residues.

V usage is TRBV27 and J usage is TRBJ2-1; 7 positions agree with TRBD2. The germline gives CDR1 MNHEY, CDR2 SMNVEV (reference sequence). Germline trimming cut 6 bases from V and 2 bases from J; bases unmatched to any gene: 4. The CDR3 sequence is 14 residues long. CDR3 amino acids: CASRFGRTYNEQFF. CDR3 DNA: TGTGCCAGCAGATTCGGGAGGACCTACAATGAGCAGTTCTTC.

The J gene is TRBJ2-3, the V gene TRBV29-1; D unresolved. Trimming shortened V by 1 base and J by 0 bases, and 5 bases separated the two germline ends. The CDR3 extends over 13 amino acids. CDR1 is SQVTM, CDR2 ANQGSEA, per germline. The CDR3 region is CSVEGISTDTQYF. As DNA, the CDR3 is TGCAGCGTTGAAGGCATTAGCACAGATACGCAGTATTTT.

The table lists this clone with a count of one. V usage is TRBV4-1 and J usage is TRBJ2-1, with 8 nucleotides matching TRBD2. The J segment lost 1 base and the V segment lost 1 base, leaving 18 bases of the junction unmatched. Germline-derived CDR1 and CDR2 are MGHRA and YSYEKL. The CDR3 runs to 21 residues. The CDR3 spells CASSQGAVRREGPDSYNEQFF. The CDR3 DNA is TGCGCCAGCAGCCAAGGAGCTGTCAGACGGGAGGGCCCTGATTCCTACAATGAGCAGTTCTTC.

V usage is TRBV5-6 and J usage is TRBJ2-3, with D perhaps TRBD2 (5 bases). This CDR3 is built from 15 residues. Between the trimmed V and J ends, which lost 4 bases and 2 bases, there was a span of 14 bases. The germline V gene has CDR1 SGHDT and CDR2 YYEEEE. The CDR3 sequence: CASSRTRYLTDTQYF. CDR3 bases: TGTGCCAGCAGCCGAACTAGGTACCTCACAGATACGCAGTATTTT.

The genes are TRBV28 and TRBJ2-2; D may be TRBD2 (5 bases). The length of the CDR3 is 16 residues. Trimming removed 3 bases at V and 4 bases at J, with 15 bases between. CDR1 and CDR2 from the germline V gene are MDHEN and SYDVKM. The CDR3 coding sequence is TGTGCCAGCAGTTTGTACGGTGAGGGATCCACCGGGGAGCTGTTTTTT. It specifies CASSLYGEGSTGELFF.

The chain combines TRBV2 with TRBJ2-3; 10 positions agree with TRBD2. CDR1 SNHLY and CDR2 FYNNEI come from the germline V gene. V was clipped by 4 bases and J by 0 bases; unmatched bases: 10. This CDR3 has 18 amino acids. The chain's CDR3 is CASSVSGRGEYSTDTQYF. DNA for the CDR3: TGTGCCAGCAGTGTCAGCGGGAGGGGGGAATATAGCACAGATACGCAGTATTTT.